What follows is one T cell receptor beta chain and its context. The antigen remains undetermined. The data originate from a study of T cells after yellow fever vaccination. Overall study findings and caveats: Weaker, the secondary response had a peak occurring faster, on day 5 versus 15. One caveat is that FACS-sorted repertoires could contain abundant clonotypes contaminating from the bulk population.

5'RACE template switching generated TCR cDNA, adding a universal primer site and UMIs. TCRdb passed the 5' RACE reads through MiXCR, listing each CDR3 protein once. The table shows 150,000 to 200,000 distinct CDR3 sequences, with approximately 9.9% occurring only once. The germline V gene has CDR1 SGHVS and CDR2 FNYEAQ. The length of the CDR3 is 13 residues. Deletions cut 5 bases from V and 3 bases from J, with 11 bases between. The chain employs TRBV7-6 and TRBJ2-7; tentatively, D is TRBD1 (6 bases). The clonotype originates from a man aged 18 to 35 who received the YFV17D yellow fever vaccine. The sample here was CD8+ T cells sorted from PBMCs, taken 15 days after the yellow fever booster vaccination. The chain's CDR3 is CASSLQQGYEQYF. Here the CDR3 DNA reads TGTGCCAGCAGCCTTCAACAGGGCTACGAGCAGTACTTC.